These 14 T cell receptor beta chains were all obtained from the same sample, sequenced in a study of blood T cell repertoires in COVID-19. Produced via immunoSEQ multiplex PCR; TCRdb's table is partial and in-frame only. The sample includes more than 150,000 clones, around three quarters of them seen just once. The sequenced material came from peripheral blood. The receptors here all came from a man aged 55 to 69 with active or convalescent COVID-19.

Written as DNA, the CDR3 is TGTGCCAGCAGCTCGCCCGGTACAGGGAGCAATCAGCCCCAGCATTTT. It codes for CASSSPGTGSNQPQHF. The chain uses TRBV7-9 and TRBJ1-5, with D maybe TRBD1 (6 bases). V dropped 4 bases and J dropped 1 base, with 14 bases sitting between them. Germline V gene sequence: CDR1 SEHNR, CDR2 FQNEAQ (reference sequence). This CDR3 has 16 amino acids.

The rearrangement uses TRBV7-9 and TRBJ1-5; 8 bases fit TRBD1. This CDR3 comprises 15 residues. The germline CDR1 and CDR2 sequences are SEHNR and FQNEAQ (reference sequence). Trimming at V came to 1 base and at J to 3 bases, leaving 2 bases not matched to a gene. CDR3 nucleotides: TGTGCCAGCAGCTTAGGGACAGGGATCAATCAGCCCCAGCATTTT. Amino acids: CASSLGTGINQPQHF.

Notes on this clone: Other nucleotide sequences from this sample produce the same CDR3. The chain has TRBV5-4 and TRBJ2-1; D not certain. CDR3 length: 15 amino acids. Germline V gives CDR1 SGHNT, CDR2 YYREEE (reference sequence). V lost 0 bases and J lost 0, with 7 bases in between. Written as DNA, the CDR3 is TGTGCCAGCAGCTTGGACTCAGGCTCCTACAATGAGCAGTTCTTC. Protein product: CASSLDSGSYNEQFF.

The gene calls are TRBV12-5 and TRBJ2-1; TRBD2 matches at 8 bases. The V gene end was trimmed by 3 bases and the J gene end by 0 bases; junction bases not matched to a gene: 13. The CDR3 covers 19 residues. In germline, CDR1 is LGHNT, CDR2 FRNRAP. CDR3 sequence reads: CASGFRGAGDSSSYNEQFF. The CDR3 region has the DNA TGTGCTAGTGGTTTCCGGGGAGCGGGAGATTCGAGCTCCTACAATGAGCAGTTCTTC.

CDR3 sequence reads: CASTRLAGGPQPGELFF. Written as DNA, the CDR3 is TGCGCCAGCACCCGACTAGCGGGAGGGCCGCAACCCGGGGAGCTGTTTTTT. The chain combines TRBV5-1 with TRBJ2-2; 14 bases map to TRBD2. This CDR3 is 17 amino acids long. Looked up from germline, CDR1 is SGHRS and CDR2 is YFSETQ. Trimming removed 6 bases from V and 6 bases from J; junction bases left unmatched: 10.

The chain employs TRBV5-4 and TRBJ2-5; TRBD1 aligns across 9 bases. The CDR3 spans 15 residues. J gave up 5 bases and V 0 bases, and 5 bases lay outside the gene matches. The germline CDR1 and CDR2 sequences are SGHNT and YYREEE (reference sequence). The CDR3 DNA follows: TGTGCCAGCAGCTTGGAGGGACAGGGTTGGGAGACCCAGTACTTC. Residues: CASSLEGQGWETQYF. Full variable domain (missing parts from reference TRBV5-4 and TRBJ2-5): ETGVTQSPTHLIKTRGQQVTLRCSSQSGHNTVSWYQQALGQGPQFIFQYYREEENGRGNFPPRFSGLQFPNYSSELNVNALELDDSALYLCASSLEGQGWETQYFGPGTRLLVL.

The genes are TRBV7-6 and TRBJ2-5; 7 nucleotides align to TRBD2. CDR3 size: 15 residues. The germline CDR1 and CDR2 sequences are SGHVS and FNYEAQ. The V and J ends lost 5 bases and 2 bases, in that order; junction bases with no gene match: 8. The CDR3 DNA sequence: TGTGCCAGCAGCACCGGGGAGGGTAGGCAAGAGACCCAGTACTTC. Translated: CASSTGEGRQETQYF. Filled out from reference TRBV7-6 and TRBJ2-5, the complete variable domain reads GAGVSQSPRYKVTKRGQDVALRCDPISGHVSLYWYRQALGQGPEFLTYFNYEAQQDKSGLPNDRFSAERPEGSISTLTIQRTEQRDSAMYRCASSTGEGRQETQYFGPGTRLLVL.

This sequence joins TRBV7-6 and TRBJ2-1; 13 bases agree with TRBD2. The CDR3 extends over 18 amino acids. V gave up 0 bases and J gave up 4 bases; unmatched junction bases: 6. CDR1 is SGHVS and CDR2 is FNYEAQ in the germline V gene. The CDR3 protein is CASSLAATSGRGYNEQFF. The CDR3 coding sequence is TGTGCCAGCAGCTTAGCCGCTACTAGCGGGAGGGGGTACAATGAGCAGTTCTTC.

V usage is TRBV6-4 and J usage is TRBJ1-1; 10 bases match TRBD1. The CDR3 has 16 amino acids. J was trimmed by 2 bases and V by 5 bases; bases with no gene match: 8. Germline assignment: CDR1 MRHNA and CDR2 SNTAGT. CDR3 region: CASSRDRGLQNTEAFF. In DNA form, the CDR3 reads TGTGCCAGCAGTCGGGACAGGGGCCTTCAAAACACTGAAGCTTTCTTT.

V is TRBV30 and J is TRBJ1-6, with 8 bases aligning to TRBD1. Per germline, CDR1 GTSNPN and CDR2 SVGIG (reference sequence). The CDR3 length is 20 residues. J lost 7 bases, V lost 0 bases, and 20 bases had no gene match. The CDR3 bases are TGTGCCTGGAGTGTACAAGTGGGGGGAGGACAGGGAAGGAGGAATTCACCCCTCCACTTT. Its translation is CAWSVQVGGGQGRRNSPLHF. The whole variable domain, remainder taken from reference TRBV30 and TRBJ1-6, is SQTIHQWPATLVQPVGSPLSLECTVEGTSNPNLYWYRQAAGRGLQLLFYSVGIGQISSEVPQNLSASRPQDRQFILSSKKLLLSDSGFYLCAWSVQVGGGQGRRNSPLHFGNGTRLTVT.

The rearrangement uses TRBV6-5 and TRBJ1-2; 7 bases line up with TRBD1. The length of the CDR3 is 13 residues. The germline CDR1 and CDR2 sequences are MNHEY and SVGAGI. V dropped 5 bases and J dropped 8; count of bases not matched to a gene: 8. CDR3 coding DNA: TGTGCCAGCAGTACCGCGACAGGGAAGGGCTACACCTTC. Residues: CASSTATGKGYTF.

The CDR3 DNA follows: TGTGCCAGCAGCTGGGGACAGGAAGCTTTCTTT. This gives the protein CASSWGQEAFF. The rearrangement joins TRBV5-6 to TRBJ1-1; 7 positions agree with TRBD1. CDR3 length: 11 amino acids. Germline V gene data show CDR1 as SGHDT and CDR2 as YYEEEE. V gave up 3 bases and J gave up 8 bases; unmatched junction bases: 1.

The gene calls are TRBV7-9 and TRBJ1-1, with D tentatively TRBD1 (5 bases). CDR1 is SEHNR and CDR2 is FQNEAQ in the germline V gene (reference sequence). V lost 7 bases, J lost 1 base, and 19 bases lay in between. The CDR3 is made up of 16 amino acids. Written as DNA, the CDR3 is TGTGCCAGCACCTCCTTCCAGGGTCTTAAGAACACTGAAGCTTTCTTT. Its protein is CASTSFQGLKNTEAFF.

The V gene is TRBV19, the J gene TRBJ1-1; 7 bases agree with TRBD1. The V gene end was trimmed by 3 bases and the J gene end by 5 bases; junction bases not matched to a gene: 9. The CDR3 contains 15 residues. Germline V gene sequence: CDR1 LNHDA, CDR2 SQIVND (reference sequence). The CDR3 nucleotides read TGTGCCAGTAGTATGTTGACAGGGCGGCTAACTGAAGCTTTCTTT. Residues: CASSMLTGRLTEAFF.